The text below deals with one T cell receptor (beta chain). The junction shows a germline mismatch at one end, possibly a read error. These data belong to a study of blood T cell repertoires in COVID-19. Study background: The United States, Italy and Spain provided the acute and convalescent COVID-19 samples.

Germline V gives CDR1 SGHTA, CDR2 FQGNSA. CDR3 length: 11 amino acids. Generated by immunoSEQ multiplex PCR, the TCRdb table keeps only in-frame clones and is missing some. The table records tens of thousands of clones, 75% to 90% of them present only once. V is TRBV7-2 and J is TRBJ2-3; 8 bases are a match to TRBD2. The sequence was collected from a human donor in a cohort sampled during active COVID-19. Sequenced material: peripheral blood. The CDR3 is CASSLIAGTSF. CDR3 in DNA: TGTGCCAGCAGCTTAATTGCTGGGACTAGTTTT.